Sequencing of this T cell receptor (beta chain) was carried out in a study of T cell repertoires in cytomegalovirus infection. Germline-derived CDR1 and CDR2 are MNHEY and SVGAGI. The length of the CDR3 is 14 residues. The V and J ends lost 6 bases and 3 bases, in that order; junction bases with no gene match: 7. This clonotype appeared a few times. Its antigen is not identified. TCRdb recomputed calls from the reads with MiXCR, one row per CDR3 protein. Of 700,000 to 950,000 distinct CDR3 sequences listed, approximately 32% were seen once; the top ten hold 12%. This sequence was found in a human donor in good health (CMV status not recorded). Some clones in this sample may be carry-over from other donors' samples. The sequences come from cultured CD8+ T cells from PBMCs, collected from culture after CMV antigen stimulation. The chain combines TRBV6-5 with TRBJ1-1; 7 bases match TRBD1. CDR3 in amino acids: CASSWTGGDTEAFF. DNA for the CDR3: TGTGCCAGCAGCTGGACAGGCGGGGACACTGAAGCTTTCTTT.